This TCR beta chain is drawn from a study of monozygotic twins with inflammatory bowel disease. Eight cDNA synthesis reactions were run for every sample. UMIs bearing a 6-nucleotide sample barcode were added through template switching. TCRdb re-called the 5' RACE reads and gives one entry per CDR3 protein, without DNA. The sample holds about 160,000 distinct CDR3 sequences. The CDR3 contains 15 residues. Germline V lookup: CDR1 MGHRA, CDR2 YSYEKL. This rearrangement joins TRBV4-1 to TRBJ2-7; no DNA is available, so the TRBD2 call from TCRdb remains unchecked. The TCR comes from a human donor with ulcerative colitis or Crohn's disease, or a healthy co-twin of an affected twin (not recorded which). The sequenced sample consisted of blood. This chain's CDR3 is CASSPLIAGGYEQYF.